This T cell receptor beta chain was observed in a study of T cells in Graves' hyperthyroidism and ophthalmopathy. Study results and caveats: The model identified upcoming ophthalmopathy a median roughly 6.5 months ahead of onset. Using 13 V-J features, a model discriminated ophthalmopathy from stable hyperthyroidism.

This clonotype appeared a few times. No antigen is known for it. Patients aged 18 to 65 with hyperthyroidism were newly diagnosed, with duration under 2 months. From RNA transcripts, TCR beta CDR3 regions were amplified. The primer set for the first-round RT-PCR of the TCR CDR3 was HTBI. TCRdb re-called the multiplex PCR reads with MiXCR, one entry per CDR3 protein. The sample holds over 650,000 distinct CDR3 sequences, approximately 16% seen once. The CDR3 is 14 residues long. V trimming: 4 bases; J trimming: 7 bases; junction bases outside the gene matches: 5. Looked up from germline, CDR1 is LNHNV and CDR2 is YYDKDF (reference sequence).

The chain carries TRBV15 and TRBJ1-4, with 8 positions matching TRBD1. The sequenced sample consisted of blood. The TCR sequence derives from a man aged 18-30 years with Graves' hyperthyroidism. This CDR3 is CATSTDRGREKLFF. For the CDR3, the DNA is TGTGCCACCAGCACCGACAGGGGACGTGAAAAACTGTTTTTT. The variable domain in full, with the rest retrieved from reference TRBV15 and TRBJ1-4, is DAMVIQNPRYQVTQFGKPVTLSCSQTLNHNVMYWYQQKSSQAPKLLFHYYDKDFNNEADTPDNFQSRRPNTSFCFLDIRSPGLGDTAMYLCATSTDRGREKLFFGSGTQLSVL.